This section outlines one TCR beta chain sequence together with its context. No antigen is known for it. CDR1 is SGDLS, CDR2 YYNGEE, per germline. J lost 3 bases, V lost 4 bases, and 16 bases had no gene match. This CDR3 is built from 18 residues. The data are from a study of cytomegalovirus exposure and HLA in healthy donors. About the study: An early data release held 75 million to 100 million unique TCRs from HLA-typed donors. Study-level results: Most TCR sequences were rare, but some public TCRs occurred in many donors. Researchers left out some V segments, among them TRBV6-2 and TRBV6-3, as indistinguishable.

This PCR relied on a set of 60 Vbeta primers and 13 Jbeta primers. As processed by the authors: In a later analysis, some 80 million unique TCR beta chains included roughly 11 million shared by two or more donors. TCRdb's table, derived via immunoSEQ multiplex PCR, lists solely in-frame clones and lacks some. Clone size and the V and J calls come from that table; the DNA yielded D and trimming. The profile shows 240,000 or so clones, over 80% of them singletons. This sequence originates from a woman aged 40 to 50 in good health and CMV-seropositive. The source material was PBMCs. V is TRBV9 and J is TRBJ2-5, with 9 bases fitting TRBD2. CDR3 in amino acids: CASSPREAGGPREETQYF. DNA for the CDR3: TGTGCCAGCAGCCCTCGTGAGGCGGGGGGGCCTAGGGAAGAGACCCAGTACTTC.